The source of this T cell receptor (beta chain) is a study of OX40 agonist ivuxolimab in advanced cancers. As for the study in general: A history of anti-PD-1, anti-PD-L1 or anti-CTLA-4 therapy was acceptable, and more than 30% had some.

The assay was immunoSEQ multiplex PCR, and TCRdb's table has in-frame clones only and misses some. The repertoire holds some 59,000 clones, 85% to 95% seen once, with 8.7% in the top ten. The CDR3 runs to 15 residues. Trimming pared 6 bases from V and 1 base from J, leaving 13 bases between. Germline CDR1 is SEHNR and CDR2 is FQNEAQ (reference sequence). Sequenced material: CD4+ or CD8+ T cells sorted from blood, taken in a trial of the OX40 agonist ivuxolimab. This chain connects TRBV7-9 to TRBJ2-4; D may be TRBD1 (6 bases). The clonotype was recovered from an adult with an advanced solid tumor such as melanoma, head and neck, liver or kidney cancer. CDR3 DNA sequence: TGTGCCAGCAGTTACAGGGTAGGGGCCAAAAACATTCAGTACTTC. Protein: CASSYRVGAKNIQYF.